Below are 9 T cell receptor beta chains sequenced from a single sample in a study of tumor-infiltrating lymphocytes in primary liver carcinoma. From 500 ng of total RNA, TCR beta-specific cDNA was reverse-transcribed using a constant-region primer. Investigators got TCR beta libraries out of three nested multiplex PCR rounds, done with slightly modified ARM-PCR. Researchers ran the first two PCR rounds for roughly 11 cycles each with TRBV1-TRBV30 forward primers and a C-beta reverse primer. One entry per CDR3 protein, called by TCRdb with MiXCR from the multiplex PCR reads. Of 90,000 to 140,000 distinct CDR3 sequences in the sample, roughly 80% are singletons; the top ten hold about a fifth. From around 18-30 mg of unsorted bulk tissue, DNA and RNA were co-extracted together. Sequenced: liver tumor tissue from sampling region 3. Subset denoted: tumor region T3, left-lateral pole. The receptors were gathered from a man aged 40-55 years with primary liver carcinoma and hepatitis B virus infection.

Comment on this clonotype: The germline gene is not matched at one end of the junction; a read error may be the cause. The chain carries TRBV24-1 and TRBJ2-1, with TRBD2 identical over 11 bases. The germline V gene has CDR1 KGHDR and CDR2 SFDVKD. The CDR3 length is 18 residues. CDR3 sequence: CAISDHQGTSGRIYEQFF. CDR3 nucleotide sequence: TGTGCCATCAGTGATCACCAGGGAACTAGCGGGAGAATCTATGAGCAGTTCTTC.

Concerning this clonotype: The conserved phenylalanine or tryptophan normally closing the CDR3 is absent here, so this likely arose from a read error. It is unclear where the CDR3 begins or ends on the DNA, so no DNA is shown, and the CDR3 is as TCRdb lists it. The gene calls are TRBV29-1 and TRBJ2-1. The germline V gene encodes CDR1 SQVTM and CDR2 ANQGSEA. The CDR3 adds up to 13 amino acids, both ends counted. CDR3 residues: CSVQQGLYNEQLL.

A word on this clonotype: Given the absence of the conserved phenylalanine or tryptophan at the CDR3 end, a read error is likely. The rearrangement links TRBV5-4 to TRBJ2-5, with 8 positions matching TRBD2. Per germline, CDR1 SGHNT and CDR2 YYREEE (reference sequence). CDR3 size: 18 residues. This chain's CDR3 is CASSLGLVGAGPQETQYL. The CDR3 DNA follows: TGTGCCAGCAGTTTGGGACTAGTGGGAGCGGGACCCCAAGAGACCCAGTACCTC.

In the case of this clonotype: The CDR3 carries no conserved terminal phenylalanine or tryptophan, so it likely arises from a read error. V gene TRBV6-5 combines with J gene TRBJ2-7; perhaps TRBD2 as D (6 bases). Germline assignment: CDR1 MNHEY and CDR2 SVGAGI. Trimming removed 10 bases at V and 7 bases at J, with 20 bases between. CDR3 size: 13 residues. The CDR3: CANTVAVGLEQYL. DNA for the CDR3: TGTGCCAACACCGTAGCGGTGGGACTGGAGCAGTACCTC.

This clonotype appeared a few times. A junction boundary mismatches the germline segment, possibly from a read error. The V call is TRBV12-3 or TRBV12-4, the J call TRBJ2-5; TRBD1 or TRBD2 may be the D gene (6 bases each). This CDR3 is 14 amino acids long. DNA for the CDR3: TGTGCCAGCAGTATGGGGGGCGGGCGAGAGACCCAATACTTC. It specifies CASSMGGGRETQYF.

As regards this clonotype: Germline is not matched at one junction end, which may reflect a read error. The rearrangement links TRBV10-3 to TRBJ2-1; 8 bases agree with TRBD2. CDR3 length equals 16 residues. Germline V lookup: CDR1 ENHRY, CDR2 SYGVKD. Here the CDR3 reads CTISPGLVGNYNEQFF. The DNA of the CDR3 is TGTACCATCAGCCCGGGACTAGTGGGGAACTACAATGAGCAGTTCTTC.

Regarding this clonotype: A much bigger clone sits one base away, suggesting this may be a read error. The chain combines TRBV2 with TRBJ2-3; D is ambiguous. The CDR3 length is 12 residues. In germline, CDR1 is SNHLY, CDR2 FYNNEI. The germline V and J ends were trimmed by 2 bases and 5 bases, with 5 bases remaining between them. This chain's CDR3 is CASSEHQDTQYF. The CDR3 nucleotides are TGTGCCAGCAGTGAACATCAAGATACGCAGTATTTT. Filled out from reference TRBV2 and TRBJ2-3, the complete variable domain reads EPEVTQTPSHQVTQMGQEVILRCVPISNHLYFYWYRQILGQKVEFLVSFYNNEISEKSEIFDDQFSVERPDGSNFTLKIRSTKLEDSAMYFCASSEHQDTQYFGPGTRLTVL.

The chain joins TRBV7-2 to TRBJ1-1; a weak D match, TRBD1 (5 bases). V was clipped by 10 bases and J by 5 bases, with 17 bases between them. Germline CDR1 and CDR2: SGHTA and FQGNSA. The CDR3 is made up of 13 amino acids. CDR3 protein: CATGAGLLTEAFF. For the CDR3, the DNA is TGTGCCACCGGGGCAGGGTTATTAACTGAAGCTTTCTTT.

A remark on this clonotype: The junction differs from germline at one of its ends, possibly a read error. This chain joins TRBV5-1 and TRBJ2-1, with D perhaps assigned TRBD1 or TRBD2 (5 bases each). CDR1 is SGHRS and CDR2 is YFSETQ in the germline V gene. The CDR3 length is 13 residues. CDR3 coding DNA: TGCACCAGCAGCTCGACGGGGCTAGCTGAGCAGTCCTTC. Translated: CTSSSTGLAEQSF.